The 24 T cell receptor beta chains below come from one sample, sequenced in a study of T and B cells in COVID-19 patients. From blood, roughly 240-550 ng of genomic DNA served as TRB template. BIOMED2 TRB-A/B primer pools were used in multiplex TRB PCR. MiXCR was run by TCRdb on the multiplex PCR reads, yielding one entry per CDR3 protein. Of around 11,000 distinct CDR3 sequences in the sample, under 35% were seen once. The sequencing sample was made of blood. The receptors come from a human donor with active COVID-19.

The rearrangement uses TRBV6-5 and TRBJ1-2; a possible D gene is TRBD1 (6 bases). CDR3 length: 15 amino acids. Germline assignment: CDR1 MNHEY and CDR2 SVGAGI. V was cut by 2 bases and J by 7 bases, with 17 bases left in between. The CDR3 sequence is CASSYDGQLFSGYTF. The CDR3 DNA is TGTGCCAGCAGTTACGACGGACAGTTGTTTTCTGGCTACACCTTC.

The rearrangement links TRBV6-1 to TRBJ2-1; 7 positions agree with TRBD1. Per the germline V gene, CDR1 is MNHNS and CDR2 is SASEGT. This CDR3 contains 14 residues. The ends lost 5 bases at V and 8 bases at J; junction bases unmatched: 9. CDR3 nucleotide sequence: TGTGCCAGCAGTTACTCGGACAGGCGGGATGAGCAGTTCTTC. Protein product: CASSYSDRRDEQFF.

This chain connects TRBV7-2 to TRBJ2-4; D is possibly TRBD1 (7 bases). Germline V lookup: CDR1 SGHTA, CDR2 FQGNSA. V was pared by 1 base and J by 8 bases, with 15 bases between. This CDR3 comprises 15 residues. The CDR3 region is CASSLEGAGSYIQYF. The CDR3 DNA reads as TGTGCCAGCAGCTTAGAGGGGGCGGGGAGTTACATTCAGTACTTC.

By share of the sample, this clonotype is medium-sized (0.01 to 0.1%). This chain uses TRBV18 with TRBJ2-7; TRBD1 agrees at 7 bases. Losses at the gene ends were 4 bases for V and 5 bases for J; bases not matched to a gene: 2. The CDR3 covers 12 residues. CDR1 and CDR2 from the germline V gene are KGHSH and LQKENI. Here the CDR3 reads CASSLDRNEQYF. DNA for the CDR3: TGTGCCAGCTCACTGGACAGGAACGAGCAGTACTTC.

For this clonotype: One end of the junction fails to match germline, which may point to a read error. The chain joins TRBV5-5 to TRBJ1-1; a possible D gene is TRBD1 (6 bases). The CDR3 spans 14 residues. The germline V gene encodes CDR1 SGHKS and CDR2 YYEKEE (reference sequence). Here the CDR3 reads CASNLVSGVGEAFF. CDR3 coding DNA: TGTGCCAGCAACTTGGTATCAGGGGTCGGTGAAGCTTTCTTT.

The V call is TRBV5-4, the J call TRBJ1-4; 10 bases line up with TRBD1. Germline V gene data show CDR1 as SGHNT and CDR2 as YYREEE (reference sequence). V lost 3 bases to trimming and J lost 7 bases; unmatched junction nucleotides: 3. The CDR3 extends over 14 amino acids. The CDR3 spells CASSWGQGTEKLFF. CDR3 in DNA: TGTGCCAGCAGCTGGGGACAGGGGACTGAAAAACTGTTTTTT.

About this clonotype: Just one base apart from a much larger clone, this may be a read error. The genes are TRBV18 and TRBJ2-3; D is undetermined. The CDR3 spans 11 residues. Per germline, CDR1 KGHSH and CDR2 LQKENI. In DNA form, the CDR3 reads TGTGCCAGCTCATCTCTAGATACGCATTATTTT. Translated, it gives CASSSLDTHYF.

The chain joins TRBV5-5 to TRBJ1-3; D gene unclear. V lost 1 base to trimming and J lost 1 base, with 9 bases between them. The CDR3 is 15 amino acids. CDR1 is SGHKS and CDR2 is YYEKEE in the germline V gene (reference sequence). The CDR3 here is CASSLFVDSGNTIYF. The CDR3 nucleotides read TGTGCCAGCAGCTTGTTCGTCGATTCTGGAAACACCATATATTTT.

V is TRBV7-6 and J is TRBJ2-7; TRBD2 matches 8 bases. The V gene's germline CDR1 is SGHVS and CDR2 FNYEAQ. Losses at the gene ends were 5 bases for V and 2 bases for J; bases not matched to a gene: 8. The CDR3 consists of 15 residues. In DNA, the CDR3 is TGTGCCAGCAGCGTAGGTTCGGGGGGGGCCTACGAGCAGTACTTC. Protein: CASSVGSGGAYEQYF.

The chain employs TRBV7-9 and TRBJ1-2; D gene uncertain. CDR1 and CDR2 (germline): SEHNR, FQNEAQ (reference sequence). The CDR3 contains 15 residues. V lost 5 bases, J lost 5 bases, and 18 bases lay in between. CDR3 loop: CASSDQGWLGYGYTF. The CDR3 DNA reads TGTGCCAGCAGCGATCAAGGGTGGTTGGGGTATGGCTACACCTTC.

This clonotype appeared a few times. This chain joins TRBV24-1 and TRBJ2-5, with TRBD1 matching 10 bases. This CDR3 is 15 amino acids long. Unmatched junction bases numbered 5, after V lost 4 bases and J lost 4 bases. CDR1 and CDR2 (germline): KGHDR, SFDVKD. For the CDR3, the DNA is TGTGCCACCAGTGACCCCCGGACAGGGGGAGAGACCCAGTACTTC. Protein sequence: CATSDPRTGGETQYF.

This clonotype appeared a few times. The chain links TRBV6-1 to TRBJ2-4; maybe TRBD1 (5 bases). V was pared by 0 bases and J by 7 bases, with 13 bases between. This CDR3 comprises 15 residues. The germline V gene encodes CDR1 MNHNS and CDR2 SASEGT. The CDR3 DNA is TGTGCCAGCAGTGAAGCGGTCCAGGGTGGGAACATTCAGTACTTC. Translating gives CASSEAVQGGNIQYF.

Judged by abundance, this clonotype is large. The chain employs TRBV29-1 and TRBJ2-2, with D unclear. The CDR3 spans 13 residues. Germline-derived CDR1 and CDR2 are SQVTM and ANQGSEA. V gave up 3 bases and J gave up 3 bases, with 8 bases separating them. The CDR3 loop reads CSVEAQYTGELFF. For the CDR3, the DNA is TGCAGCGTTGAGGCACAGTACACCGGGGAGCTGTTTTTT.

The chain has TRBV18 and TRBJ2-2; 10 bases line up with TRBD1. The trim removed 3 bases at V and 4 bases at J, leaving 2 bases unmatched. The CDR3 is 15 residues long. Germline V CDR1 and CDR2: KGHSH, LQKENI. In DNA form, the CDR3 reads TGTGCCAGCTCACCCCGGACAGGGGGCACCGGGGAGCTGTTTTTT. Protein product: CASSPRTGGTGELFF.

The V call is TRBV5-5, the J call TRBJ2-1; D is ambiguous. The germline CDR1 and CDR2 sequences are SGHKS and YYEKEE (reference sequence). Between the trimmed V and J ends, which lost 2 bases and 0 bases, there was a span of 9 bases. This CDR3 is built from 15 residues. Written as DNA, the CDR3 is TGTGCCAGCAGCTTAGTATGGAGCTCCTACAATGAGCAGTTCTTC. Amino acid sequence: CASSLVWSSYNEQFF.

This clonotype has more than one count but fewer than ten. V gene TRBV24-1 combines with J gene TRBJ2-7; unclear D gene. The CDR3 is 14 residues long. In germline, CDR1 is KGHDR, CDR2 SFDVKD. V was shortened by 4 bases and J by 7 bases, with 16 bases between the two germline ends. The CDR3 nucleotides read TGTGCCACCAGTGACGGCAGACCGAAGAGGGAGCAGTACTTC. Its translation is CATSDGRPKREQYF.

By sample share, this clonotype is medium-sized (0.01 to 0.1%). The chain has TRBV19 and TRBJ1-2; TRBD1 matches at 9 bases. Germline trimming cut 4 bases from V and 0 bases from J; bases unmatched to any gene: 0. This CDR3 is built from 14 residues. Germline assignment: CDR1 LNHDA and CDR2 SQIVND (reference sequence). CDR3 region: CASSRTGANYGYTF. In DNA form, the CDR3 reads TGTGCCAGTAGTAGGACAGGGGCTAACTATGGCTACACCTTC.

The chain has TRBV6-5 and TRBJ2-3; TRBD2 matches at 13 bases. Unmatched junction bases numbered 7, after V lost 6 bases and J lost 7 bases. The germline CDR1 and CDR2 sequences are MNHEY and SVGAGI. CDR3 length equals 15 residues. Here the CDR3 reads CASSALAGGPNTQYF. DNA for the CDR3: TGTGCCAGCAGCGCACTAGCGGGGGGGCCAAATACGCAGTATTTT.

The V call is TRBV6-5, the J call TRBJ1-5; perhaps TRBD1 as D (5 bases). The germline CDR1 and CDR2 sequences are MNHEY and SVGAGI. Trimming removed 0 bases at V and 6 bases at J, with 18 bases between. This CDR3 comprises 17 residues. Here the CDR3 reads CASSYSGAGVSGQPQHF. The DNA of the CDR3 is TGTGCCAGCAGTTACTCAGGGGCTGGAGTGTCAGGTCAGCCCCAGCATTTT.

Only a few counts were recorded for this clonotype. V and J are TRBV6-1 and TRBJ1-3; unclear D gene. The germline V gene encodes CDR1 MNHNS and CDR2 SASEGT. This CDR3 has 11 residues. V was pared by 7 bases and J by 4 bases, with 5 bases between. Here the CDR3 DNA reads TGTGCCAGCACCAGAGGAAACACCATATATTTT. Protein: CASTRGNTIYF.

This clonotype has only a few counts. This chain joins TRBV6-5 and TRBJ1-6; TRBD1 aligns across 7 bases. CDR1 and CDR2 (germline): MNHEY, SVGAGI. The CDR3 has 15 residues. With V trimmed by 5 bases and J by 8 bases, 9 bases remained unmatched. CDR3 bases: TGTGCCAGCAGTCTTGGGACAGCCGGCGATTCACCCCTCCACTTT. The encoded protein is CASSLGTAGDSPLHF.

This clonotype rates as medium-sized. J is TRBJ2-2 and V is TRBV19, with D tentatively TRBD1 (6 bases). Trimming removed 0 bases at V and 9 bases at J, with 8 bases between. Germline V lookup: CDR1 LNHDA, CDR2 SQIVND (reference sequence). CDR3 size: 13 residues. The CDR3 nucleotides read TGTGCCAGTAGTATAGATAGGGGGAGGGAGCTGTTTTTT. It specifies CASSIDRGRELFF.

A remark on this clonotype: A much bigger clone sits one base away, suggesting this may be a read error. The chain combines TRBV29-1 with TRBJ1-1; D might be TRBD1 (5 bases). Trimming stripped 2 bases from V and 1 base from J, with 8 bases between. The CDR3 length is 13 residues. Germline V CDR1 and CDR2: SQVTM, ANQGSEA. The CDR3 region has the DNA TGCAGCGTTGAAAGGGGCCGGAACACTGAAGCTTTCTTT. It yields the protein CSVERGRNTEAFF.

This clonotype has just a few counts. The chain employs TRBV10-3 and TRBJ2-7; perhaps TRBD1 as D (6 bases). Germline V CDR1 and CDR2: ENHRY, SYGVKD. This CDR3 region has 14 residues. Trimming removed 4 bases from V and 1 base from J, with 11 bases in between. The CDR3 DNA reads TGTGCCATCAGTGGGGCAGGGGCATCCTACGAGCAGTACTTC. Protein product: CAISGAGASYEQYF.